This TCR beta chain was profiled in a study of CD8 T cells in Susac syndrome. The CDR3 covers 16 residues. The junction had 9 bases not matched to a gene; V was cut back by 6 bases and J by 2 bases. cDNA came from around 0.5 to 1 ug RNA primed by random hexamers. TCRdb reprocessed the immunoSEQ multiplex PCR reads with MiXCR, giving one entry per CDR3 protein. The top ten hold around 0.07% of the sample, which has hundreds of thousands of distinct CDR3 sequences, around 93% seen once. This receptor was taken from a human donor with multiple sclerosis. The chain uses TRBV12-3 or TRBV12-4 and TRBJ2-2, with 7 positions matching TRBD2. The sequencing sample was made of CD4+ T cells from PBMCs. CDR3 bases: TGTGCCAGCAGCGTTAAGAGCGGGGTCAACACCGGGGAGCTGTTTTTT. Its protein product is CASSVKSGVNTGELFF.